This T cell receptor beta chain was obtained from a study of shared clonotypes between healthy human individuals. Turning to the study itself: CD4 naive cells filled three plates per donor, CD4 memory three, CD8 naive two and CD8 memory one. Whole-study results and caveats: Four donors shared approximately 5% of their naive CD4 clonotypes. A small donor pool kept down the genetic and exposure-history diversity that was represented. A reduction in generation probabilities was seen for non-shared clonotypes relative to those shared by all four donors.

With respect to this clone: Its antigen remains unidentified.

Here immunoSEQ multiplex PCR was the method, and the copy in TCRdb shows in-frame clones only, minus some. In the table there are under 650,000 clones, roughly 95% of which are singletons. Germline V lookup: CDR1 LNHNV, CDR2 YYDKDF (reference sequence). This CDR3 is 17 amino acids long. The V and J ends lost 5 bases and 0 bases respectively, with 18 bases between them. The specimen was naive CD4+ T cells sorted from blood. The sample's subset: CD45RA+ positively selected. The chain couples TRBV15 to TRBJ2-3; weak D call: TRBD2 (6 bases). The source of this sequence is a woman in her 30s in good health. CDR3 in amino acids: CATSERRESYSTDTQYF. The CDR3, as DNA: TGTGCCACCAGCGAGAGGAGGGAGTCATATAGCACAGATACGCAGTATTTT.